In this sample, the clone carrying this T cell receptor (beta chain) turned up many times. Its antigen is as yet unknown. The data belong to a study of T cells in Graves' hyperthyroidism and ophthalmopathy. General observations from the study: In simple terms, a model built on 13 V-J features told ophthalmopathy apart from stable hyperthyroidism.

Using RNA transcripts as the source, TCR beta CDR3 regions were amplified. Primed by the HTBI set, a first-round RT-PCR was run on the TCR CDR3. A single record per CDR3 protein comes from TCRdb applying MiXCR to the multiplex PCR reads. Altogether 350,000 or so distinct CDR3 sequences are present, 18% being singletons, with the ten largest covering about 14%. This CDR3 is 11 amino acids long. The V gene lost 3 bases and the J gene lost 4 bases, with 7 bases spanning the gap. Germline CDR1 is GTSNPN and CDR2 is SVGIG (reference sequence). The TCR comes from a woman aged 35 to 49 with Graves' ophthalmopathy. Input material: blood. The chain is built from TRBV30 and TRBJ2-7; unclear D gene. The CDR3 spells CAWRDGYEQYF. CDR3 in DNA: TGTGCCTGGAGGGACGGTTACGAGCAGTACTTC.